These 15 T cell receptor beta chains came from one sample sequenced in a study of blood T cell repertoires in COVID-19. Method: immunoSEQ multiplex PCR; TCRdb's copy keeps in-frame clones and lacks some. This table has some 190,000 clones, approximately 80% appearing once. The sample comprised peripheral blood. The origin of the receptors is a man aged 60 to 75 with acute or convalescent COVID-19.

This clone appeared once. The CDR3 loop reads CASSPGQISTDTQYF. As DNA, the CDR3 is TGCGCCAGCAGCCCGGGACAGATTAGCACAGATACGCAGTATTTT. The V and J genes are TRBV5-1 and TRBJ2-3, with 7 bases that match TRBD1. V lost 4 bases to trimming and J lost 0 bases; unmatched junction nucleotides: 5. The CDR3 extends over 15 amino acids. CDR1 is SGHRS and CDR2 is YFSETQ in the germline V gene.

The rearrangement joins TRBV7-6 to TRBJ2-2; possibly TRBD1 for D (6 bases). The CDR3 is made up of 16 amino acids. The germline gives CDR1 SGHVS, CDR2 FNYEAQ. V lost 3 bases and J lost 6, with 17 bases in between. DNA for the CDR3: TGTGCCAGCAGCTTTTGGGGGCAGGATGTGGCCGGGGAGCTGTTTTTT. Amino acid sequence: CASSFWGQDVAGELFF.

The rearrangement joins TRBV7-3 to TRBJ1-1; D not certain. Germline loops: CDR1 SGHTA, CDR2 FQGTGA. The CDR3 is 13 amino acids. Deletions cut 4 bases from V and 6 bases from J, with 12 bases between. The CDR3 reads CASSSPEWAEAFF. The DNA of the CDR3 is TGTGCCAGCAGCTCCCCGGAGTGGGCTGAAGCTTTCTTT.

Comments on this clone: Other DNA sequences in the sample encode the same CDR3. The J gene is TRBJ1-6, the V gene TRBV12-3 or TRBV12-4; TRBD1 is a possible D gene (5 bases). The V end lost 3 bases, the J end lost 8 bases, and 8 bases lay between the germline ends. The length of the CDR3 is 13 residues. CDR3 coding DNA: TGTGCCAGCAGTTTGCAGGGTGATTCACCCCTCCACTTT. Translating it yields CASSLQGDSPLHF.

V is TRBV29-1 and J is TRBJ1-4; D is perhaps TRBD1 (6 bases). The V and J ends lost 3 bases and 3 bases respectively, with 11 bases between them. CDR3 length: 14 residues. The germline V gene has CDR1 SQVTM and CDR2 ANQGSEA. In nucleotides, the CDR3 is TGCAGCGTTGATACCAGGGGATCTAATGAAAAACTGTTTTTT. This translates into CSVDTRGSNEKLFF.

The chain has TRBV28 and TRBJ2-7; D remains unclear. Germline-derived CDR1 and CDR2 are MDHEN and SYDVKM. This CDR3 region has 12 residues. The germline V and J ends were trimmed by 6 bases and 1 base, with 7 bases remaining between them. The CDR3 nucleotides are TGTGCCAGCAGATACCGGTCCTACGAGCAGTACTTC. This sequence encodes CASRYRSYEQYF.

The chain combines TRBV4-1 with TRBJ1-6; D is undetermined. Germline CDR1 and CDR2: MGHRA and YSYEKL. CDR3 length: 13 residues. V lost 0 bases to trimming and J lost 8 bases, with 5 bases between them. CDR3 nucleotide sequence: TGCGCCAGCAGCCAAGACAGTTATTCACCCCTCCACTTT. Translating gives CASSQDSYSPLHF.

The chain couples TRBV19 to TRBJ2-5; 11 bases match TRBD2. The J segment lost 5 bases and the V segment lost 3 bases, leaving 5 bases of the junction unmatched. Looked up from germline, CDR1 is LNHDA and CDR2 is SQIVND (reference sequence). CDR3 length equals 15 residues. The CDR3 loop reads CASSISLAGVETQYF. CDR3 coding DNA: TGTGCCAGTAGTATTTCACTAGCGGGAGTGGAGACCCAGTACTTC.

The DNA for the CDR3 is TGTGCCAGCGGGGGAACGGGACAGGGCGAAGAGACCCAGTACTTC. It encodes CASGGTGQGEETQYF. The rearrangement links TRBV4-2 to TRBJ2-5, with 9 positions matching TRBD1. After removal of 8 bases from V and 3 bases from J, the junction contained 10 bases not matched to a gene. Germline assignment: CDR1 LGHNA and CDR2 YNFKEQ. The CDR3 extends over 15 amino acids.

The V gene is TRBV7-9, the J gene TRBJ1-1; D gene uncertain. The CDR3 covers 11 residues. CDR1 SEHNR and CDR2 FQNEAQ come from the germline V gene (reference sequence). V gave up 5 bases and J gave up 7 bases, with 8 bases separating them. In DNA, the CDR3 is TGTGCCAGCAGCCAACTCCTTGAAGCTTTCTTT. This encodes CASSQLLEAFF. Combining the CDR3 with reference TRBV7-9 and TRBJ1-1 gives the whole variable domain DTGVSQNPRHKITKRGQNVTFRCDPISEHNRLYWYRQTLGQGPEFLTYFQNEAQLEKSRLLSDRFSAERPKGSFSTLEIQRTEQGDSAMYLCASSQLLEAFFGQGTRLTVV.

In its sample, this clone was seen many times. The chain links TRBV10-1 to TRBJ2-5; D might be TRBD2 (5 bases). Trimming stripped 3 bases from V and 6 bases from J, with 11 bases between. The CDR3 runs 13 residues. Germline values: CDR1 WNHNN, CDR2 SYGVQD (reference sequence). In DNA, the CDR3 is TGCGCCAGCAGTGATTTCGAGGGCCAGACCCAGTACTTC. Translated, it gives CASSDFEGQTQYF.

The V gene is TRBV27, the J gene TRBJ2-7; possibly TRBD1 for D (6 bases). Between the trimmed V and J ends, which lost 6 bases and 3 bases, there was a span of 18 bases. Germline values: CDR1 MNHEY, CDR2 SMNVEV (reference sequence). The CDR3 has 15 amino acids. The DNA of the CDR3 is TGTGCCAGCAGCCTTTCTCCGGACAGAAACTACGAGCAGTACTTC. It translates to CASSLSPDRNYEQYF.

V is TRBV5-1 and J is TRBJ2-7; 11 bases line up with TRBD2. The CDR3 is 16 residues long. Germline-derived CDR1 and CDR2 are SGHRS and YFSETQ. V shed 0 bases, J shed 0 bases, and the junction held 2 bases outside the gene matches. As DNA, the CDR3 is TGCGCCAGCAGCTTGGGGGGGACTAGCGGCTCCTACGAGCAGTACTTC. It specifies CASSLGGTSGSYEQYF.

For this clone: In the same sample, other DNA sequences code for this CDR3. The chain uses TRBV2 and TRBJ1-5, with 7 bases identical to TRBD1. The trim removed 6 bases at V and 4 bases at J, leaving 6 bases unmatched. This CDR3 region has 14 residues. Germline lookup yields CDR1 SNHLY and CDR2 FYNNEI. In nucleotides, the CDR3 is TGTGCCAGCAGCCTGACAGGGAGAAATCAGCCCCAGCATTTT. Translation: CASSLTGRNQPQHF. Supplemented by reference TRBV2 and TRBJ1-5, the full variable domain reads EPEVTQTPSHQVTQMGQEVILRCVPISNHLYFYWYRQILGQKVEFLVSFYNNEISEKSEIFDDQFSVERPDGSNFTLKIRSTKLEDSAMYFCASSLTGRNQPQHFGDGTRLSIL.

The chain is built from TRBV6-5 and TRBJ2-7; 8 positions match TRBD2. J was trimmed by 6 bases and V by 2 bases; bases with no gene match: 9. Germline loops: CDR1 MNHEY, CDR2 SVGAGI. The CDR3 sequence is 15 residues long. The CDR3 spells CASSYGWGSGVEQYF. CDR3 bases: TGTGCCAGCAGTTACGGTTGGGGTAGCGGGGTCGAGCAGTACTTC.